The sample holds many counts of the clone carrying this T cell receptor (beta chain). Antigen specificity is unknown. The record originates from a study of neurological immune-mediated disorders. Study-wide findings and caveats: A possible signature was seen in one related-CDR3 cluster, into which phylogenetic grouping placed the repertoires of 18 of 34 multiple sclerosis patients.

There are 15 residues in the CDR3. V was trimmed by 5 bases and J by 4 bases, leaving 18 bases between them. Germline CDR1 and CDR2: SGHAT and FQNNGV. TCRdb processed the 5' RACE reads anew with MiXCR; each CDR3 protein has one entry. The table includes 100,000 or so distinct CDR3 sequences, 3.5% detected once. This sequence was found in a woman aged 18 to 35 with multiple sclerosis. Sequenced sample: PBMCs. V and J are TRBV11-2 and TRBJ2-7; D not certain. The CDR3 coding sequence is TGTGCCAGCAGCAGCTCCGGCCAGCGTTCTTACGAGCAGTACTTC. This translates into CASSSSGQRSYEQYF.